Each of the 6 T cell receptor beta chains below was sequenced from the same sample in a study of shared clonotypes between healthy human individuals. Sequencing was performed with immunoSEQ multiplex PCR; in TCRdb, only in-frame clones are kept and a portion is missing. The data contain more than 2 million clones, roughly 94% of them seen just once; the ten biggest clones take up approximately 0.13%. The sequenced sample was naive CD4+ T cells sorted from blood. Subset reported: CD45RA+ positively selected. These receptors were taken from a man aged 18 to 29 in good health.

J is TRBJ2-7 and V is TRBV11-1, with 9 bases lining up with TRBD2. V was clipped by 3 bases and J by 7 bases; unmatched bases: 10. The germline V gene encodes CDR1 SGHAT and CDR2 FQDESV (reference sequence). This CDR3 is 15 amino acids long. CDR3 sequence: CASSFHSGGSGEQYF. In DNA form, the CDR3 reads TGTGCCAGCAGCTTTCATAGCGGGGGATCTGGGGAGCAGTACTTC. The full variable domain, in which reference TRBV11-1 and TRBJ2-7 provide the parts outside the CDR3, is EAEVAQSPRYKITEKSQAVAFWCDPISGHATLYWYRQILGQGPELLVQFQDESVVDDSQLPKDRFSAERLKGVDSTLKIQPAELGDSAMYLCASSFHSGGSGEQYFGPGTRLTVT.

This chain joins TRBV6-1 and TRBJ2-4; maybe TRBD1 (6 bases). Trimming removed 2 bases at V and 0 bases at J, with 11 bases between. Per germline, CDR1 MNHNS and CDR2 SASEGT. This CDR3 is built from 16 residues. CDR3 nucleotide sequence: TGTGCCAGCAGTGAAAGACAGGCCGTAGCCAAAAACATTCAGTACTTC. This encodes CASSERQAVAKNIQYF.

The gene calls are TRBV10-3 and TRBJ2-5; possibly TRBD1 for D (6 bases). The germline V and J ends were trimmed by 9 bases and 2 bases, with 13 bases remaining between them. CDR1 and CDR2 (germline): ENHRY, SYGVKD. This CDR3 has 13 residues. In DNA, the CDR3 is TGTGCCATGCAACAGGGTCTACAAGAGACCCAGTACTTC. This sequence encodes CAMQQGLQETQYF.

Written as DNA, the CDR3 is TGTGCCATCAGTGAGGAGACAGGCCCTCAAATTGTGCTGTTTTTT. Its translation is CAISEETGPQIVLFF. This chain links TRBV10-3 with TRBJ2-2, with a tentative D call TRBD1 (6 bases). The CDR3 totals 15 residues. The V end lost 2 bases, the J end lost 13 bases, and 20 bases lay between the germline ends. CDR1 and CDR2 (germline): ENHRY, SYGVKD.

V and J are TRBV7-2 and TRBJ2-1; D is possibly TRBD2 (5 bases). In germline, CDR1 is SGHTA, CDR2 FQGNSA. The CDR3 covers 15 residues. V dropped 5 bases and J dropped 0 bases, with 11 bases sitting between them. CDR3 amino acids: CASSLSASSYNEQFF. CDR3 sequence (DNA): TGTGCCAGCAGCCTTAGCGCGAGCTCCTACAATGAGCAGTTCTTC.

The rearrangement links TRBV6-5 to TRBJ2-1; TRBD1 matches 7 bases. The V gene's germline CDR1 is MNHEY and CDR2 SVGAGI. The CDR3 runs to 15 residues. V lost 6 bases to trimming and J lost 3 bases; unmatched junction nucleotides: 8. The CDR3 DNA follows: TGTGCCAGCAGGCCGACAGGGTTAGGCTACAATGAGCAGTTCTTC. Translating it yields CASRPTGLGYNEQFF.